A selection of T cell receptor beta chains follows, all from one sample in a study of follicular helper T cells after annual influenza vaccination. Clones were read by immunoSEQ multiplex PCR, and TCRdb kept only the in-frame ones, dropping some. The sample includes approximately 9,300 clones, over 85% of them seen just once. This sample comprised CXCR5+ CD38- circulating T follicular helper cells from blood, obtained on the day of influenza vaccination. These receptors were obtained from an adult who received the influenza vaccine. The CDR3 runs from the conserved cysteine through the conserved F or W. D genes are given only for firm matches.

TRBV18	.	TRBJ1-2	TGTGCCAGCTCACCAGGACAGATCGACTATGGCTACACCTTC	CASSPGQIDYGYTF
TRBV19	.	TRBJ1-1	TGTGCCAGTAGTAACAACCAGGGTACTGAAGCTTTCTTT	CASSNNQGTEAFF
TRBV6-5	TRBD1	TRBJ2-7	TGTGCCAGCGTTGCCGGTGGACAGGGGAGTGAGCAGTACTTC	CASVAGGQGSEQYF
TRBV19	.	TRBJ2-3	TGTGCCAGTAGTAGCTCCCCGGCGGGCTCAGATACGCAGTATTTT	CASSSSPAGSDTQYF
TRBV6-5	TRBD1	TRBJ1-1	TGTGCCAGCAGTTACTCGGACAGGGGGAATACTTTCTTT	CASSYSDRGNTFF
TRBV6-1	.	TRBJ1-2	TGTGCCAGCAGGGCGGCGGACTATGGCTACACCTTC	CASRAADYGYTF
TRBV11-2	.	TRBJ1-2	TGTGCCAGCAGCCGGAATCGAGGGGACTATGGCTACACCTTC	CASSRNRGDYGYTF
TRBV4-1	.	TRBJ2-1	TGCGCCAGCAGCCGAACCGGGACATGGGAAGATGAGCAGTTCTTC	CASSRTGTWEDEQFF
TRBV6-9	.	TRBJ2-5	TGTGCCTCCCATAGGGCAGACCAAGAGACCCAGTACTTC	CASHRADQETQYF
TRBV6-6	.	TRBJ1-2	TGTGCCAGCAGCGAAAGAACTCGCGATGGCTACACCTTC	CASSERTRDGYTF